The entry below describes one T cell receptor (beta chain). As processed by the authors: Amplification with reference gene primers provided the estimates of nucleated cell counts. The table came from immunoSEQ multiplex PCR; TCRdb's copy has only in-frame clones and leaves some out. Clone size and V and J calls were adopted from that table, with D and trimming inferred from the DNA. The sample gives about 190,000 clones, about nine tenths of which show up once; less than 1.5% is in the top ten. This entry comes from a study of blood T cell repertoires in COVID-19. Study information: Donors in the United States, Italy and Spain gave samples during acute or convalescent COVID-19. Sources were T cells, B-cell-depleted T cells, or PBMCs; the material itself was cDNA or gDNA.

V was pared by 0 bases and J by 1 base, with 10 bases between. Per the germline V gene, CDR1 is SGHVS and CDR2 is FNYEAQ. The CDR3 length is 17 residues. This chain links TRBV7-6 with TRBJ2-6; D may be TRBD2 (5 bases). The sample comprised peripheral blood. The clonotype was recovered from a man aged 30 to 45 with acute or convalescent COVID-19. The CDR3 DNA is TGTGCCAGCAGCTTAGCTGGAGGAACTTCTGGGGCCAACGTCCTGACTTTC. This gives the protein CASSLAGGTSGANVLTF. The full variable domain, in which reference TRBV7-6 and TRBJ2-6 provide the parts outside the CDR3, is GAGVSQSPRYKVTKRGQDVALRCDPISGHVSLYWYRQALGQGPEFLTYFNYEAQQDKSGLPNDRFSAERPEGSISTLTIQRTEQRDSAMYRCASSLAGGTSGANVLTFGAGSRLTVL.